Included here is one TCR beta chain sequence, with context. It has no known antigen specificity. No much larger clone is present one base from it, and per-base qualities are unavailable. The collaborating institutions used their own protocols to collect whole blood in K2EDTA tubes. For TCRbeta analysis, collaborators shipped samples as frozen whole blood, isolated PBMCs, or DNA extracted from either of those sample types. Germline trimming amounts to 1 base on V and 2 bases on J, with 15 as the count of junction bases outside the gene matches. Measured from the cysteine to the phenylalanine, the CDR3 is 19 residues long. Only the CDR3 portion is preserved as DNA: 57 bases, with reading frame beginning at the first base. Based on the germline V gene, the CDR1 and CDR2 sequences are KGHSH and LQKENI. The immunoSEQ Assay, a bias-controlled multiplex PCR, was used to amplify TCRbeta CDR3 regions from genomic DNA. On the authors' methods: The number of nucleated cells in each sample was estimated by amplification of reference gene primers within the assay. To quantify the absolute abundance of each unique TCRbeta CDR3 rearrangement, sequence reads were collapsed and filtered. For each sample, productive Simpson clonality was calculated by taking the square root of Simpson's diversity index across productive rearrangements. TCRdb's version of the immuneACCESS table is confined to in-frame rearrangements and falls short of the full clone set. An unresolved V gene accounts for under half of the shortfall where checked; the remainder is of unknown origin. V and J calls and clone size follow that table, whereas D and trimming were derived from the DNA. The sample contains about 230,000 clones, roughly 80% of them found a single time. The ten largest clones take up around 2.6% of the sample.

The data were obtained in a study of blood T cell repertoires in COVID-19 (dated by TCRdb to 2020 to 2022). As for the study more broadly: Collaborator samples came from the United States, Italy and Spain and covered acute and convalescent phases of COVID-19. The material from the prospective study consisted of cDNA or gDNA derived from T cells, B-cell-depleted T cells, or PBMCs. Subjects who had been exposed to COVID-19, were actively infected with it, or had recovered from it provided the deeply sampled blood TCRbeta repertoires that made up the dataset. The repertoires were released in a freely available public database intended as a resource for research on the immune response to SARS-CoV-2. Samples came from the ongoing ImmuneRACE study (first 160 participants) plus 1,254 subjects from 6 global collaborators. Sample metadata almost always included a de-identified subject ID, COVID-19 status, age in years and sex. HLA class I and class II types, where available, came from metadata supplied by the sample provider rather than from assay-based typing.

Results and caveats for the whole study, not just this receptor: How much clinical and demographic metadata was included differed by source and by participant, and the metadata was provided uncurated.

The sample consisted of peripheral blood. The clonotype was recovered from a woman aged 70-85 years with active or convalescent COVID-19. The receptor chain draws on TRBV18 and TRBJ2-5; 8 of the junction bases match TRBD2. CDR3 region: CASSPQTPSLAGKQETQYF. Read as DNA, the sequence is TGTGCCAGCTCACCACAAACCCCCTCGTTAGCGGGAAAACAAGAGACCCAGTACTTC. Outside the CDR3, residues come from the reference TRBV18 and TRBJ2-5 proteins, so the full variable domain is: NAGVMQNPRHLVRRRGQEARLRCSPMKGHSHVYWYRQLPEEGLKFMVYLQKENIIDESGMPKERFSAEFPKEGPSILRIQQVVRGDSAAYFCASSPQTPSLAGKQETQYFGPGTRLLVL.